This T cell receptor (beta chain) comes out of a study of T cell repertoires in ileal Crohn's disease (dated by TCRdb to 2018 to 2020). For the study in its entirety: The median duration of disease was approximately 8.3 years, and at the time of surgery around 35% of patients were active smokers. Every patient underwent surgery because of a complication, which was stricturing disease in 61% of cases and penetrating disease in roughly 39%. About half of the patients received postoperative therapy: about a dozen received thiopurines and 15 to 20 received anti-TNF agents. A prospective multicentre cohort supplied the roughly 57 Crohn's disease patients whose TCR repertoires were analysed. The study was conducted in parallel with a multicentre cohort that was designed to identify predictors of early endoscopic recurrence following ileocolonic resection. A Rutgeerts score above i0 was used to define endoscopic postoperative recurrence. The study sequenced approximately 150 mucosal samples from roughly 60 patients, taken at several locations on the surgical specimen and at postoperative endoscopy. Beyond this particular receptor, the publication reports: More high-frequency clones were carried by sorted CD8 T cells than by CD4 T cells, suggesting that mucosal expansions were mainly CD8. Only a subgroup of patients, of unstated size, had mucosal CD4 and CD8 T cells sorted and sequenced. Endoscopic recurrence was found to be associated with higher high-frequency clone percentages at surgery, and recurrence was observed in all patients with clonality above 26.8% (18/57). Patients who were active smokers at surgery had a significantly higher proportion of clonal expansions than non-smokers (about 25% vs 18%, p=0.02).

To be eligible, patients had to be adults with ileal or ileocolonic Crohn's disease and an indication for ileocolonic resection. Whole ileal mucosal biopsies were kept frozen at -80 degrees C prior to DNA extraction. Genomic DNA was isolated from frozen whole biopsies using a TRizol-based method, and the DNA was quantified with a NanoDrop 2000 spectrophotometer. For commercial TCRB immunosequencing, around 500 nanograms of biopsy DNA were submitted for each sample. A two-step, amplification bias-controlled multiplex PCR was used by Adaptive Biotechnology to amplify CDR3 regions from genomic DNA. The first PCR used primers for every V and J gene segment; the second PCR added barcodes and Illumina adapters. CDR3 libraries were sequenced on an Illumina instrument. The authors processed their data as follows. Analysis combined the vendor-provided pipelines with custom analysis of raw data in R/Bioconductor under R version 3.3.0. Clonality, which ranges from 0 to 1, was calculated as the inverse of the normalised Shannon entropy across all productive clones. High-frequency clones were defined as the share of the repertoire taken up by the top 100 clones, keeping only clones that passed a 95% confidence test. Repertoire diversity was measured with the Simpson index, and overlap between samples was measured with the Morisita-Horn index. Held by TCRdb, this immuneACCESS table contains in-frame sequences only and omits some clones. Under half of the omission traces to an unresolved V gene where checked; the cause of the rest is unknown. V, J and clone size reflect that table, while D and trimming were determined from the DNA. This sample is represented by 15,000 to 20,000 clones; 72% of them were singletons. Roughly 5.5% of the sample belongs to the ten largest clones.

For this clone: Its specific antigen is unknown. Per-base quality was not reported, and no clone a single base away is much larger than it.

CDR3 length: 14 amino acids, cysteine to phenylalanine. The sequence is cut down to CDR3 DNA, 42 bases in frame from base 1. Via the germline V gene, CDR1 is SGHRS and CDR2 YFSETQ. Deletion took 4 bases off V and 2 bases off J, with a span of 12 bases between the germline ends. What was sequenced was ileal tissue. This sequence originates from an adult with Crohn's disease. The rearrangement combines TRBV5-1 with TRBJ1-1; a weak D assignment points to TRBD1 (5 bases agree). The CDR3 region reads CASSNGHQNTEAFF. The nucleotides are TGCGCCAGCAGCAATGGACACCAAAACACTGAAGCTTTCTTT. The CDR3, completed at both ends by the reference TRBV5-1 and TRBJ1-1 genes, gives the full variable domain KAGVTQTPRYLIKTRGQQVTLSCSPISGHRSVSWYQQTPGQGLQFLFEYFSETQRNKGNFPGRFSGRQFSNSRSEMNVSTLELGDSALYLCASSNGHQNTEAFFGQGTRLTVV.